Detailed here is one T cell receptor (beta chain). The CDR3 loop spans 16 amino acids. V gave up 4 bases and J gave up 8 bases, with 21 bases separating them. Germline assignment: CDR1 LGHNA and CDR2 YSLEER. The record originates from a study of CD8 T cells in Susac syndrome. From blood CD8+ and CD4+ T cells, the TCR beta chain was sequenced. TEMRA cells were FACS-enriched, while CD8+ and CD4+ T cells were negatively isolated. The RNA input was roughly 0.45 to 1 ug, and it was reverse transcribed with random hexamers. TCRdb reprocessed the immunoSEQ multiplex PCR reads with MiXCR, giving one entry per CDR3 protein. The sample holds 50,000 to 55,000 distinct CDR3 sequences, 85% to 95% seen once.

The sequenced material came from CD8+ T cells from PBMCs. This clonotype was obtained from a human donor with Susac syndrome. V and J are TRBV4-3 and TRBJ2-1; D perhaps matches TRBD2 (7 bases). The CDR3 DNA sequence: TGCGCCAGCAGCCGGCGAGGAGTGGGGGGGCTTCATGAGCAGTTCTTC. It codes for CASSRRGVGGLHEQFF.